The table lists the clone carrying this T cell receptor (beta chain) with many counts. Its antigen is as yet unknown. The read ends 3 residues before the CDR3 terminus; that terminus is restored from the germline J gene. Germline lookup yields CDR1 MDHEN and CDR2 SYDVKM. V lost 2 bases and J lost 3, with 5 bases in between. The CDR3 runs to 12 residues. Here immunoSEQ multiplex PCR was the method, and the copy in TCRdb shows in-frame clones only, minus some. The counts give tens of thousands of clones, none of them seen only once; over 9.5% is held by the top ten. The data stem from a study of T cell clonality in common variable immunodeficiency. Overall study results and limits: Compared with controls, CVID subjects had fewer shared TCRbeta clones. T cell subpopulation sequencing would be needed to explain CVID clonality. Fewer deletions and N-nucleotide insertions were reportedly seen in common variable immunodeficiency TCR beta sequences.

Material: peripheral blood mononuclear cells. This receptor was obtained from a person between 18 and 69 years old in good health. The chain joins TRBV28 to TRBJ2-7; D uncertain. The sequenced CDR3 bases are TGTGCCAGCAGTTTAATCAGCTACGAG. Protein: CASSLISYE. The CDR3 in its entirety is CASSLISYEQYF. Filled out from reference TRBV28 and TRBJ2-7, the complete variable domain reads DVKVTQSSRYLVKRTGEKVFLECVQDMDHENMFWYRQDPGLGLRLIYFSYDVKMKEKGDIPEGYSVSREKKERFSLILESASTNQTSMYLCASSLISYEQYFGPGTRLTVT.